This TCR beta chain was recovered during a study of Graves' ophthalmopathy and Graves' hyperthyroidism. Study-level background: At the time of initial diagnosis and before any treatment, peripheral blood was collected.

The diagnosis was founded upon clinical symptoms, serum thyroxine, TRAb, thyroid ultrasound and orbital computed tomography. PBMCs were isolated by Ficoll-Paque density gradient centrifugation, using around 10 ml of fresh peripheral blood as the starting material. With regard to this clonotype: Its antigen is unidentified.

Amplification of the TCR beta CDR3 regions used RNA transcripts (as template). HTBI primers primed a first-round RT-PCR, and a second-round multiplex PCR followed. TCRdb reprocessed the multiplex PCR reads via MiXCR and lists one record per CDR3 protein. The repertoire holds around 670,000 distinct CDR3 sequences, 35% to 50% seen once, with about 40% in the top ten. CDR3 length: 13 residues. Germline loops: CDR1 LNHDA, CDR2 SQIVND (reference sequence). V lost 11 bases and J lost 3, with 16 bases in between. Whole-study results and caveats: From stable hyperthyroidism, ophthalmopathy was separated by a 13-signature model with around 90% sensitivity and less than 82% specificity.

Sequenced input: peripheral blood. The chain links TRBV19 to TRBJ1-1, with D possibly matching TRBD1 (5 bases). The clonotype was recovered from an adult man with Graves' ophthalmopathy. The CDR3 coding sequence is TGTGCCTGGGGGTCGGGCCTCTACACTGAAGCTTTCTTT. Encoded protein: CAWGSGLYTEAFF. The complete variable domain, with remaining parts taken from reference TRBV19 and TRBJ1-1, reads DGGITQSPKYLFRKEGQNVTLSCEQNLNHDAMYWYRQDPGQGLRLIYYSQIVNDFQKGDIAEGYSVSREKKESFPLTVTSAQKNPTAFYLCAWGSGLYTEAFFGQGTRLTVV.